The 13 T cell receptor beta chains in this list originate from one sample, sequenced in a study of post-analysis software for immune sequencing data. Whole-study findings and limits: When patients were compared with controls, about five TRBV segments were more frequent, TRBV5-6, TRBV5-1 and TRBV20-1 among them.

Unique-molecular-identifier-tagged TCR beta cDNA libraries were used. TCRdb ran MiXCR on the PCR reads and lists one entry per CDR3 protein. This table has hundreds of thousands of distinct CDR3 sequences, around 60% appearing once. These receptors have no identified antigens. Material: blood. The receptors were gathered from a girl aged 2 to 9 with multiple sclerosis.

The CDR3 DNA reads TGTGCCAGCGGGCCCCCGGGGACAGGCAAGACCCAGTACTTC. Translating it yields CASGPPGTGKTQYF. The chain joins TRBV25-1 to TRBJ2-5, with 8 bases lining up with TRBD1. This CDR3 is built from 14 residues. The germline V gene encodes CDR1 MGHDK and CDR2 SYGVNS. V gave up 8 bases and J gave up 6 bases; unmatched junction bases: 11.

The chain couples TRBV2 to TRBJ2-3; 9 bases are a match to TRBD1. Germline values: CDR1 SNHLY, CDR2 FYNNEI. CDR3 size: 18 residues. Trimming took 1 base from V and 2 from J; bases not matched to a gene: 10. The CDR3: CASSEGPLDRGYTDTQYF. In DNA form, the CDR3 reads TGTGCCAGCAGTGAAGGACCCCTGGACAGGGGCTACACAGATACGCAGTATTTT. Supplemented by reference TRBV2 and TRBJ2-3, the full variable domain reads EPEVTQTPSHQVTQMGQEVILRCVPISNHLYFYWYRQILGQKVEFLVSFYNNEISEKSEIFDDQFSVERPDGSNFTLKIRSTKLEDSAMYFCASSEGPLDRGYTDTQYFGPGTRLTVL.

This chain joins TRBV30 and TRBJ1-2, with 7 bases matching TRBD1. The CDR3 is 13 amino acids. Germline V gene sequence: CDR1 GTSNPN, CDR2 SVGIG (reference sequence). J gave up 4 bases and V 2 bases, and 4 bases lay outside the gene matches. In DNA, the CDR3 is TGTGCCTGGAGTCGGGGACAGCTCTATGGCTACACCTTC. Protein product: CAWSRGQLYGYTF.

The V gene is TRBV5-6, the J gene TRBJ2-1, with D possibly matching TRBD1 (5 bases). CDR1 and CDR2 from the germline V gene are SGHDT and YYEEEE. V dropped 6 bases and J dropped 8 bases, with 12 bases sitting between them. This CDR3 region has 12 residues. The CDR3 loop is CASNQGPHEQFF. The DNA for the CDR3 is TGTGCCAGCAACCAGGGTCCCCATGAGCAGTTCTTC.

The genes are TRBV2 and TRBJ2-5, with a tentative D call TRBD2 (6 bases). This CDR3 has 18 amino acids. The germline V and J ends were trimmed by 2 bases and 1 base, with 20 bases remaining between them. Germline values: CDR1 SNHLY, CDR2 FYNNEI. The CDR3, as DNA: TGTGCCAGCAGTGAATTAGAAGTTGGCGGGGCCGTCCAAGAGACCCAGTACTTC. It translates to CASSELEVGGAVQETQYF.

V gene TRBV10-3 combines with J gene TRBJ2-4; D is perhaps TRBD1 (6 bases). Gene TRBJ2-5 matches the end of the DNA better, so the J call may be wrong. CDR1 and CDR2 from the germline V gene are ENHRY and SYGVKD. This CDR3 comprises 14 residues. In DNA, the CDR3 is TGTGCCAGCCAGGGGCTGGCCCCTGAAGAGACCCAGTACTTC. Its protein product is CASQGLAPEETQYF.

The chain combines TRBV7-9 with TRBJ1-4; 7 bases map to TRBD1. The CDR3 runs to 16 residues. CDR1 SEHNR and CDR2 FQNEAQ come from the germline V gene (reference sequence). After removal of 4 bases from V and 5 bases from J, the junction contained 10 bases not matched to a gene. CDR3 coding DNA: TGTGCCAGCAGCTCAGGAGACAGGGTTGAGAATGAAAAACTGTTTTTT. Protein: CASSSGDRVENEKLFF.

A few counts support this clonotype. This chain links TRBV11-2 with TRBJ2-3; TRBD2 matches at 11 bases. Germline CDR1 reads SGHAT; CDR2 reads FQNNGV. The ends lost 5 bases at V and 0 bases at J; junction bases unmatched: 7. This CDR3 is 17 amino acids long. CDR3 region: CASSPARLAGSTDTQYF. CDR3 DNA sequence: TGTGCCAGCAGCCCGGCTAGACTAGCGGGAAGCACAGATACGCAGTATTTT.

CDR3 region: CASVPGGNNYGYTF. CDR3 in DNA: TGTGCCAGCGTCCCAGGGGGTAACAACTATGGCTACACCTTC. The V call is TRBV7-9, the J call TRBJ1-2; 7 positions match TRBD1. V lost 8 bases to trimming and J lost 2 bases; unmatched junction nucleotides: 8. The CDR3 is 14 residues long. Germline assignment: CDR1 SEHNR and CDR2 FQNEAQ (reference sequence). Full variable domain (remainder filled in from reference TRBV7-9 and TRBJ1-2): DTGVSQNPRHKITKRGQNVTFRCDPISEHNRLYWYRQTLGQGPEFLTYFQNEAQLEKSRLLSDRFSAERPKGSFSTLEIQRTEQGDSAMYLCASVPGGNNYGYTFGSGTRLTVV.

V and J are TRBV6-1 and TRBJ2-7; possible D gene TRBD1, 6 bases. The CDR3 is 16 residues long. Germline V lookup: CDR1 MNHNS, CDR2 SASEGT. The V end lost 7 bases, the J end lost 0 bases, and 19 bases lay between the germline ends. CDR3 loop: CASIKASARGSYEQYF. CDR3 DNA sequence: TGTGCCAGCATCAAGGCTTCGGCCAGGGGCTCCTACGAGCAGTACTTC.

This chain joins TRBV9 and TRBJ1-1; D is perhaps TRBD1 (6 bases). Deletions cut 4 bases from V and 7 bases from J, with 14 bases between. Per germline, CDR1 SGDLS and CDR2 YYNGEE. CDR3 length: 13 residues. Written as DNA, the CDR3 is TGTGCCAGCAGCCCCCAGGGGAACGGTGAAGCTTTCTTT. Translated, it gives CASSPQGNGEAFF.

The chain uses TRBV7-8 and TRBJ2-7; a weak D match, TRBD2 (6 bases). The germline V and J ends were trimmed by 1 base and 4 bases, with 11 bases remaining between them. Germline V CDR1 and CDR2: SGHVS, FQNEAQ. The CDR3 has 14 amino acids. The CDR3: CASSLGHGTYEQYF. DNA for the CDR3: TGTGCCAGCAGCTTAGGACATGGGACTTACGAGCAGTACTTC. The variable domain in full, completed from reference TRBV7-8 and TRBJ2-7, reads GAGVSQSPRYKVAKRGQDVALRCDPISGHVSLFWYQQALGQGPEFLTYFQNEAQLDKSGLPSDRFFAERPEGSVSTLKIQRTQQEDSAVYLCASSLGHGTYEQYFGPGTRLTVT.

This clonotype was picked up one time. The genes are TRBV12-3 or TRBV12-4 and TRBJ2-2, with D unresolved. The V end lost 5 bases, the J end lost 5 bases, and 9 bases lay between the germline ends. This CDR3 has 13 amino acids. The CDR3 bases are TGTGCCAGCAGTCCTACTCAAACCGGGGAGCTGTTTTTT. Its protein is CASSPTQTGELFF.